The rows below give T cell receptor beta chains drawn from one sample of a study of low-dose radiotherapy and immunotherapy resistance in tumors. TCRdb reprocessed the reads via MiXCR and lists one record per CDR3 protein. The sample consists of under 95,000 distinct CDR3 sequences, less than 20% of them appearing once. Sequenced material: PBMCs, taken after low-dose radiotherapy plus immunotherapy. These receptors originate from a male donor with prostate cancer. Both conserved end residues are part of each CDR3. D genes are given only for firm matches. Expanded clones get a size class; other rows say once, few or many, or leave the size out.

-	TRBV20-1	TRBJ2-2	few	CSARDHSGGELFF	TGCAGTGCTAGAGATCATTCGGGCGGGGAGCTGTTTTTT
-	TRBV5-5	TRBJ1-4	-	CASSAQGQQNEKLFF	TGTGCCAGCAGCGCCCAAGGACAGCAAAATGAAAAACTGTTTTTT
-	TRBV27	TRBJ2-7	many	CASSLYGWGSYEQYF	TGTGCCAGCAGTTTATATGGTTGGGGCTCCTACGAGCAGTACTTC
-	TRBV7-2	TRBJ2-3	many	CASGLATDTQYF	TGTGCCAGCGGACTTGCGACAGATACGCAGTATTTT
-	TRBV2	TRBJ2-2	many	CASSWQNTGELFF	TGTGCCAGCAGCTGGCAGAACACCGGGGAGCTGTTTTTT
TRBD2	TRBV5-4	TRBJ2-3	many	CASSWGLATDTQYF	TGTGCCAGCAGCTGGGGACTAGCGACAGATACGCAGTATTTT
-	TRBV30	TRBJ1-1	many	CAWSVSRPVEAFF	TGTGCCTGGAGTGTAAGTCGCCCGGTTGAAGCTTTCTTT
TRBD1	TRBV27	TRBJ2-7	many	CASSTRDSASYEQYF	TGTGCCAGCAGTACCCGGGACAGTGCTTCCTACGAGCAGTACTTC
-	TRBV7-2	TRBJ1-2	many	CAIWESRSNNYGYTF	TGTGCCATTTGGGAGTCTCGGAGTAATAACTATGGCTACACCTTC
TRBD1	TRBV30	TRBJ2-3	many	CAWSVLDRAITDTQYF	TGTGCCTGGAGTGTACTAGACAGGGCGATCACAGATACGCAGTATTTT
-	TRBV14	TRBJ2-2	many	CASSQPRGTIGELFF	TGTGCCAGCAGCCAACCGAGGGGGACGATCGGGGAGCTGTTTTTT
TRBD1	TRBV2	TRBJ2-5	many	CASSTTGAGQETQYF	TGTGCCAGCAGTACGACAGGGGCGGGCCAAGAGACCCAGTACTTC
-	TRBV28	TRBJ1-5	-	CASMRDGNQPQHF	TGTGCCAGCATGAGGGATGGCAATCAGCCCCAGCATTTT
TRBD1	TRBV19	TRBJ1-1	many	CASRYRDRGGIEAFF	TGTGCCAGTAGATACCGGGACAGGGGGGGGATTGAAGCTTTCTTT
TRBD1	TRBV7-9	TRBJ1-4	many	CASSYGQGPGEKLFF	TGTGCCAGCAGCTACGGACAGGGTCCGGGCGAAAAACTGTTTTTT
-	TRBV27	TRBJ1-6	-	CASTLWGGKGNYSPLHF	TGTGCCAGCACCCTCTGGGGGGGTAAAGGGAATTATTCACCCCTCCACTTT
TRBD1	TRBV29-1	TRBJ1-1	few	CSAGTGSRNTEAFF	TGCAGCGCCGGGACAGGCAGTCGGAACACTGAAGCTTTCTTT
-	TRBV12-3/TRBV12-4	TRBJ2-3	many	CASSIFRDTDTQYF	TGTGCCAGCAGTATATTCAGGGACACAGATACGCAGTATTTT
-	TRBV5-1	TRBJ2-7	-	CASSPGPSVREQYF	TGCGCCAGCAGCCCGGGGCCTAGCGTTCGGGAGCAGTACTTC
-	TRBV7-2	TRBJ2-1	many	CASSFRSARSRTPNEQFF	TGTGCCAGCAGCTTTCGGAGTGCGCGGTCCAGAACCCCCAATGAGCAGTTCTTC
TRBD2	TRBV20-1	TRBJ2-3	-	CSALTSGGPDTQYF	TGCAGTGCGCTGACTAGCGGGGGCCCAGATACGCAGTATTTT
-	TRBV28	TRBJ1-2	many	CASTSPTYRGYGYTF	TGTGCCAGCACCTCCCCAACTTACCGGGGATATGGCTACACCTTC
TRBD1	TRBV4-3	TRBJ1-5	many	CASSQEAGGFNQPQHF	TGCGCCAGCAGCCAAGAGGCAGGGGGCTTCAATCAGCCCCAGCATTTT
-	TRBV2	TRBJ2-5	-	CASRADSQETQYF	TGTGCCAGCAGGGCCGACAGCCAAGAGACCCAGTACTTC
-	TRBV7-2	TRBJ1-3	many	CASSLEAGPGNTIYF	TGTGCCAGCAGCTTAGAGGCAGGGCCTGGAAACACCATATATTTT
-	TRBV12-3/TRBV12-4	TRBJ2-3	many	CASSLQGVDTDTQYF	TGTGCCAGCAGCCTACAGGGAGTCGACACAGATACGCAGTATTTT
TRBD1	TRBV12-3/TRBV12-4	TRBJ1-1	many	CASSLDRYDEAFF	TGTGCCAGCAGTTTGGACAGGTACGATGAAGCTTTCTTT
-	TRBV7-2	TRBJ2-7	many	CASSLAGGLNPYEQYF	TGTGCCAGCAGCTTAGCTGGGGGTCTAAATCCCTACGAGCAGTACTTC
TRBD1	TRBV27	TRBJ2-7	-	CASSLSGTASYEQYF	TGTGCCAGCAGTTTATCAGGGACAGCATCCTACGAGCAGTACTTC
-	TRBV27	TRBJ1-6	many	CASSLEPGRGNSPLHF	TGTGCCAGCAGTTTGGAACCTGGAAGGGGTAATTCACCCCTCCACTTT
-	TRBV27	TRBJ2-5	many	CASSLGALGRGQETQYF	TGTGCCAGCAGTTTAGGAGCCCTCGGGCGAGGCCAAGAGACCCAGTACTTC
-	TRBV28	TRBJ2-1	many	CASNTIPYNEQFF	TGTGCCAGCAACACGATCCCCTACAATGAGCAGTTCTTC
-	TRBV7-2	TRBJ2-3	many	CASSLGGAPDTQYF	TGTGCCAGCAGCTTAGGGGGGGCCCCAGATACGCAGTATTTT
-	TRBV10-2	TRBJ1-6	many	CASSPPQTGNYNSPLHF	TGCGCCAGCAGTCCCCCCCAGACTGGGAACTATAATTCACCCCTCCACTTT
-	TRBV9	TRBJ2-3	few	CASSARSGGSSTDTQYF	TGTGCCAGCAGCGCCCGCTCCGGGGGATCTAGCACAGATACGCAGTATTTT
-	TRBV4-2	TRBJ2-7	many	CASSQPPDREQYF	TGTGCCAGCAGCCAACCCCCCGACCGCGAGCAGTACTTC
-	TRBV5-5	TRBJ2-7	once	CASSLSSRAPYEQYF	TGTGCCAGCAGCTTGTCTTCCAGGGCCCCCTACGAGCAGTACTTC
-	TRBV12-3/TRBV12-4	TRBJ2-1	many	CASSPGGPVQFF	TGTGCCAGCAGCCCGGGCGGACCCGTGCAGTTCTTC
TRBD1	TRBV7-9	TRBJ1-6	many	CASSGGQDYNSPLHF	TGTGCCAGCAGCGGGGGACAGGATTATAATTCACCCCTCCACTTT
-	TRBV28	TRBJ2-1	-	CASIGLSGNEQFF	TGTGCCAGCATCGGACTATCGGGGAATGAGCAGTTCTTC
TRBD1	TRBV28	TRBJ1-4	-	CASRNPGGADNEKLFF	TGTGCCAGCAGAAATCCAGGGGGCGCGGATAATGAAAAACTGTTTTTT
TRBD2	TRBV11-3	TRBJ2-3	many	CASSLGTTAGGNTQYF	TGTGCCAGCAGCCTAGGGACTACCGCGGGAGGAAATACGCAGTATTTT
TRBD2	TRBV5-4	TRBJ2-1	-	CASRKGLAGVSNEQFF	TGTGCCAGCAGGAAGGGACTAGCGGGAGTATCCAATGAGCAGTTCTTC
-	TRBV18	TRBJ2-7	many	CASSPSTGYEQYF	TGTGCCAGCTCACCTAGCACGGGGTACGAGCAGTACTTC
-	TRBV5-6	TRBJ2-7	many	CASSPGGGEQYF	TGTGCCAGCAGCCCAGGAGGGGGCGAGCAGTACTTC
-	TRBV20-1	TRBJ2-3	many	CSARAMGADTQYF	TGCAGTGCTAGAGCGATGGGAGCAGATACGCAGTATTTT